Included here is one TCR beta chain sequence, with context. Its ends do not fully match the called genes, so a read error is possible. The data were taken from a study of CD8+CD57+ T cells in acquired aplastic anemia. This CDR3 spans 13 amino acids. The germline V gene has CDR1 SGHAT and CDR2 FQNNGV. Whoever was chosen for sequencing had shown CD8+CD57+ cell expansion by flow cytometry. The template used for profiling TCR beta VDJ and CDR3 was genomic DNA. TCRdb processed the reads anew with MiXCR; each CDR3 protein has one entry. Counted here are 150,000 to 200,000 distinct CDR3 sequences, roughly three fifths occurring once; the ten biggest clones make up 42%.

This chain links TRBV11-2 with TRBJ2-1; 10 nucleotides agree with TRBD2. The TCR sequence derives from a human donor with aplastic anemia. Sequenced: sorted CD4+, CD8+, or CD8+CD57+ T cells (not recorded which) from PBMCs. The CDR3 loop is CASSAGLAEDQFF. In DNA, the CDR3 is TGCGCCAGCAGCGCAGGACTAGCGGAGGACCAGTTCTTC.